The 8 T cell receptor beta chains listed next were all sequenced from one sample in a study of OX40 agonist ivuxolimab in advanced cancers. Data came from immunoSEQ multiplex PCR; TCRdb stores just in-frame clones and leaves some out. In the table there are about 15,000 clones, approximately 93% of which are singletons. The sequences come from CD4+ or CD8+ T cells sorted from blood, collected in a trial of the OX40 agonist ivuxolimab. These receptors were obtained from an adult with an advanced solid tumor such as melanoma, head and neck, liver or kidney cancer.

This rearrangement joins TRBV9 to TRBJ2-7; weak D call: TRBD2 (7 bases). Germline lookup yields CDR1 SGDLS and CDR2 YYNGEE. The CDR3 consists of 14 residues. Deletions cut 0 bases from V and 2 bases from J, with 9 bases between. CDR3 in amino acids: CASSVEGGAYEQYF. In DNA form, the CDR3 reads TGTGCCAGCAGCGTAGAAGGGGGGGCCTACGAGCAGTACTTC.

This chain joins TRBV15 and TRBJ1-2; D is possibly TRBD1 (6 bases). Trimming took off 0 bases at V and 5 bases at J, with 28 bases between the two ends. Germline V gives CDR1 LNHNV, CDR2 YYDKDF (reference sequence). The CDR3 contains 20 residues. CDR3 loop: CATSRDGPLGGRPPIYGYTF. The CDR3 nucleotides read TGTGCCACCAGCAGAGATGGGCCCTTGGGGGGGCGCCCCCCGATATATGGCTACACCTTC.

V gene TRBV28 combines with J gene TRBJ2-1, with 9 bases fitting TRBD2. From germline, CDR1 is MDHEN and CDR2 SYDVKM. Trimming took 4 bases from V and 7 from J; bases not matched to a gene: 14. The CDR3 contains 17 residues. The CDR3 sequence is CASSYPPLREGRNEQFF. The CDR3 DNA sequence: TGTGCCAGCAGTTACCCCCCGTTGCGGGAGGGCCGTAATGAGCAGTTCTTC.

The chain carries TRBV7-4 and TRBJ2-3, with 11 bases aligning to TRBD2. This CDR3 spans 16 amino acids. Germline values: CDR1 SGHVT, CDR2 SQSDAQ. J lost 1 base, V lost 5 bases, and 5 bases had no gene match. Here the CDR3 reads CASSLGTSGCTDTQYF. The CDR3 coding sequence is TGTGCCAGCAGCCTAGGGACTAGCGGTTGCACAGATACGCAGTATTTT. Complete variable domain (other parts from reference TRBV7-4 and TRBJ2-3): GAGVSQSPRYKVAKRGRDVALRCDSISGHVTLYWYRQTLGQGSEVLTYSQSDAQRDKSGRPSGRFSAERPERSVSTLKIQRTEQGDSAVYLCASSLGTSGCTDTQYFGPGTRLTVL.

The chain combines TRBV9 with TRBJ2-5, with 10 bases identical to TRBD2. This CDR3 is built from 20 residues. Germline values: CDR1 SGDLS, CDR2 YYNGEE. V gave up 0 bases and J gave up 2 bases; unmatched junction bases: 16. CDR3 region: CASSVAEAGGLAGEQETQYF. CDR3 nucleotide sequence: TGTGCCAGCAGCGTAGCCGAGGCAGGGGGTCTAGCGGGGGAGCAAGAGACCCAGTACTTC.

The CDR3, as DNA: TGTGCCAGCAGTTTAACGGGCGGAAACAATGAGCAGTTCTTC. Its protein product is CASSLTGGNNEQFF. The chain joins TRBV27 to TRBJ2-1; D gene ambiguous. The germline V gene encodes CDR1 MNHEY and CDR2 SMNVEV (reference sequence). Trimming removed 2 bases from V and 5 bases from J, with 10 bases in between. There are 14 residues in the CDR3.

The rearrangement uses TRBV5-1 and TRBJ1-1; tentative D call: TRBD1 (6 bases). Trimming took off 3 bases at V and 6 bases at J, with 21 bases between the two ends. There are 16 residues in the CDR3. Germline V gene lookup returns CDR1 SGHRS and CDR2 YFSETQ. CDR3 DNA sequence: TGCGCCAGCAGCTCGACCCAGGGGAGGTTTCGTGCTGAAGCTTTCTTT. It encodes CASSSTQGRFRAEAFF.

The gene calls are TRBV28 and TRBJ2-5; the match to TRBD2 covers 8 bases. V gave up 3 bases and J gave up 3 bases; unmatched junction bases: 6. The CDR3 sequence is 15 residues long. Germline CDR1 and CDR2: MDHEN and SYDVKM. The CDR3 loop is CASSFMARGEETQYF. The CDR3 nucleotides read TGTGCCAGCAGTTTCATGGCGCGGGGGGAAGAGACCCAGTACTTC.